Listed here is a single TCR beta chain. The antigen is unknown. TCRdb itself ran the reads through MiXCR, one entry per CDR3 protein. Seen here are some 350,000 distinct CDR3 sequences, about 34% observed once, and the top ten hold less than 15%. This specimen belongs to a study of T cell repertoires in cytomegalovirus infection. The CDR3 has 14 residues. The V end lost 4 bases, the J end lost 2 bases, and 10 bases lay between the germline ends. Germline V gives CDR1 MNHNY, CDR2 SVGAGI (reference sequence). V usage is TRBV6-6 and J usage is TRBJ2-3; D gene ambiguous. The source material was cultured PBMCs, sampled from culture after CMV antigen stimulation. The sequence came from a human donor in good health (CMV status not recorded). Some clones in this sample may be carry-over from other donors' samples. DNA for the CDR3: TGTGCCAGCAGTTCCTCGGTGGACACAGATACGCAGTATTTT. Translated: CASSSSVDTDTQYF.